This T cell receptor (beta chain) was sequenced for a study of blood T cells in healthy people across ages. On the study more broadly: Through template switching, about one barcoded beta molecule was captured per two T cells, as measured in model experiments. Study-level points and caveats: Diversity of TCR beta per million T cells declined in a roughly linear way with age. CMV status of donors was unknown, possibly confounding expanded clonotype changes.

As regards this clonotype: Its cognate antigen is unknown. The junction departs from the called germline gene at one end, perhaps through a read error.

Extracted total RNA amounted to at least 6 micrograms for each sample. Sample-barcoded 5' priming and a J-beta primer mix drove a second PCR of roughly 6 to 12 cycles. TCRdb re-analysed the 5' RACE reads in MiXCR, keeping a single row per CDR3 protein. The sample lists some 1.1 million distinct CDR3 sequences, around two fifths seen once, with 10% to 15% in the top ten. The germline V gene encodes CDR1 SGHAT and CDR2 FQDESV (reference sequence). The CDR3 runs to 11 residues. The sequence came from a man between 18 and 29 years old in good health. The J gene is TRBJ2-3, the V gene TRBV11-1, with TRBD2 as a possible D gene (5 bases). What was sequenced was blood. CDR3 protein: CASSLGDAQYF. In DNA, the CDR3 is TGTGCCAGCAGCCTGGGAGATGCGCAGTATTTT.